This T cell receptor beta chain was sequenced in a study of read filtering for tumor transcriptome and immune sequencing. About the study: RNA-seq yielded only about 75 to 1,400 TCR reads, IR-seq about 4.05 to 10.27 million. General study points: Even smaller IR-seq throughput identified most shared clonotypes.

The V gene's germline CDR1 is SGHRS and CDR2 YFSETQ. The CDR3 spans 15 residues. V was pared by 9 bases and J by 0 bases, with 15 bases between. This clonotype came up many times. Its antigen is not known. This library used roughly 430 ng RNA and molecular barcoded adaptors spanning alpha/delta and beta/gamma chains. TCRdb itself ran the reads through MiXCR, one entry per CDR3 protein. The profile covers some 40,000 distinct CDR3 sequences, with about an eighth appearing a single time and 30% to 45% taken by the ten largest. This chain joins TRBV5-1 and TRBJ2-2, with a tentative D call TRBD1 (6 bases). This sequence was found in a donor older than 35 with multiple myeloma. Specimen: a population of CD138-negative cells sorted from bone marrow. The CDR3 DNA reads as TGCGCCACCCGACCGGGACACCCGAACACCGGGGAGCTGTTTTTT. It translates to CATRPGHPNTGELFF.